Reported below is one T cell receptor beta chain. The same CDR3 is also encoded by other DNA sequences in this sample. The data belong to a study of blood T cell repertoires in COVID-19. Study background: Italy, Spain and the United States were the sources of the convalescent and acute COVID-19 samples. PBMCs, B-cell-depleted T cells, or T cells provided the cDNA or gDNA that made up the material.

As originally analysed: Quantification of nucleated cells was approximated via reference gene primer amplification. The repertoire was sequenced with immunoSEQ multiplex PCR; TCRdb's copy has only in-frame clones and lacks some. The D gene and trimming were derived from the DNA, and the V and J assignments and clone size from that table. Of a few hundred thousand clones detected, roughly 86% appear once; the ten largest clones hold about 9.2%. V lost 5 bases, J lost 2 bases, and 9 bases lay in between. The length of the CDR3 is 13 residues. Germline-derived CDR1 and CDR2 are LNHDA and SQIVND (reference sequence).

The sequence derives from a man aged 40-55 years who had recovered from COVID-19. The chain employs TRBV19 and TRBJ1-1, with D hard to call. The sequenced sample consisted of peripheral blood. CDR3 sequence: CASSPPRNTEAFF. The CDR3 region has the DNA TGTGCCAGTAGTCCTCCTAGAAACACTGAAGCTTTCTTT.